This record covers a single T cell receptor beta chain. This table comes from immunoSEQ multiplex PCR, and its TCRdb copy is limited to in-frame clones, with some not included. The table has almost 80,000 clones, around 83% seen once; the top ten hold 35% to 40%. The germline V gene encodes CDR1 LGHNT and CDR2 FRNRAP. Trimming took off 5 bases at V and 0 bases at J, with 10 bases between the two ends. This CDR3 region has 14 residues. The data originate from a study of blood T cell repertoires in COVID-19. At the level of the study: PBMCs, B-cell-depleted T cells, or T cells were the source of the cDNA or gDNA that made up the material.

The V call is TRBV12-5, the J call TRBJ1-1, with D maybe TRBD1 (5 bases). The material sequenced was peripheral blood. This clonotype was sampled from a woman aged 70 to 79 with acute or convalescent COVID-19. This CDR3 reads CASGPSDMNTEAFF. In DNA, the CDR3 is TGTGCTAGTGGTCCCTCGGACATGAACACTGAAGCTTTCTTT.